This T cell receptor (beta chain) was observed in a study of T cells in Graves' hyperthyroidism and ophthalmopathy. Absence of ophthalmopathy progression within 18 months defined stable Graves' hyperthyroidism. The TCR beta CDR3 regions underwent amplification using RNA transcripts as the source. An initial round of RT-PCR targeting the TCR CDR3 relied on the HTBI primer set. TCRdb processed the multiplex PCR reads anew with MiXCR; each CDR3 protein has one entry. Of more than 95,000 distinct CDR3 sequences in the sample, approximately 48% are singletons; the top ten hold roughly 26%. This CDR3 spans 18 amino acids. Germline V gene lookup returns CDR1 SQVTM and CDR2 ANQGSEA. Between the trimmed V and J ends, which lost 1 base and 0 bases, there was a span of 19 bases.

This sequence originates from a man between 35 and 55 years old with Graves' hyperthyroidism. The V call is TRBV29-1, the J call TRBJ1-5, with D perhaps TRBD1 (6 bases). Sequencing was performed on blood. CDR3 DNA: TGCAGCGTTGAAGCCCTGCAGGGGCCTACGTATAGCAATCAGCCCCAGCATTTT. Protein product: CSVEALQGPTYSNQPQHF. The full variable domain, with the rest looked up from reference TRBV29-1 and TRBJ1-5, is SAVISQKPSRDICQRGTSLTIQCQVDSQVTMMFWYRQQPGQSLTLIATANQGSEATYESGFVIDKFPISRPNLTFSTLTVSNMSPEDSSIYLCSVEALQGPTYSNQPQHFGDGTRLSIL.